These T cell receptor beta chains were read from a single sample in a study of human T cells and chemical hapten exposure. From the RACE reads, TCRdb called clonotypes with MiXCR, one entry per CDR3 protein. Counted here are over 300,000 distinct CDR3 sequences, 5.1% occurring once; the ten biggest clones make up 2% to 3%. This specimen was whole blood, taken in connection with sensitization to the hapten diphenylcyclopropenone (DPC). These receptors were taken from a woman aged 45-60 years with alopecia areata. Some clones in this sample may be carry-over from other donors' samples. Each CDR3 is given with its conserved first and last residue. Each record gives: V gene, J gene, D gene, clone size, CDR3 length, CDR3 DNA, CDR3 protein. A D gene is named only where the DNA matches it firmly. The size field is filled for only some rows; it gives once, few, many or a size class.

v_call: TRBV9
j_call: TRBJ2-3
d_call: TRBD2
clone_size: few
cdr3_length: 16
cdr3_nt: TGTGCCAGCAGCGATACGCTAGCGGGGGGGCCGGATACGCAGTATTTT
cdr3_aa: CASSDTLAGGPDTQYF

v_call: TRBV30
j_call: TRBJ2-3
d_call: NA
clone_size: many
cdr3_length: 14
cdr3_nt: TGTGCCTGGAGTGTTGCGGTGGACACAGATACGCAGTATTTT
cdr3_aa: CAWSVAVDTDTQYF

v_call: TRBV6-2/TRBV6-3
j_call: TRBJ1-1
d_call: NA
clone_size: NA
cdr3_length: 14
cdr3_nt: TGTGCCAGCAGGGCTAGGACAGAAAACACTGAAGCTTTCTTT
cdr3_aa: CASRARTENTEAFF

v_call: TRBV6-5
j_call: TRBJ1-5
d_call: TRBD1
clone_size: many
cdr3_length: 15
cdr3_nt: TGTGCCACATGGGACAGCACTTATAGCAATCAGCCCCAGCATTTT
cdr3_aa: CATWDSTYSNQPQHF

v_call: TRBV24-1
j_call: TRBJ2-3
d_call: NA
clone_size: many
cdr3_length: 13
cdr3_nt: TGTGCCACCAGTGATTCTGGGACAGATACGCAGTATTTT
cdr3_aa: CATSDSGTDTQYF

v_call: TRBV7-9
j_call: TRBJ1-1
d_call: TRBD1
clone_size: NA
cdr3_length: 17
cdr3_nt: TGTGCCAGCAGCTTAACGGCCGGGACAGGGGGGACCACTGAAGCTTTCTTT
cdr3_aa: CASSLTAGTGGTTEAFF

v_call: TRBV20-1
j_call: TRBJ2-3
d_call: TRBD2
clone_size: NA
cdr3_length: 13
cdr3_nt: TGCAGTGCTAGCGGGGGGTTCACAGATACGCAGTATTTT
cdr3_aa: CSASGGFTDTQYF

v_call: TRBV7-2
j_call: TRBJ2-3
d_call: NA
clone_size: many
cdr3_length: 17
cdr3_nt: TGTGCCAGCAGCTTAGTATGGGGGGCCAATTTCGCAGATACGCAGTATTTT
cdr3_aa: CASSLVWGANFADTQYF

v_call: TRBV3-1
j_call: TRBJ2-1
d_call: TRBD2
clone_size: NA
cdr3_length: 13
cdr3_nt: TGTGCCAGCAGCCAAACAAATAGCGGGGCGGTAATCTTC
cdr3_aa: CASSQTNSGAVIF

v_call: TRBV20-1
j_call: TRBJ1-5
d_call: TRBD1
clone_size: many
cdr3_length: 14
cdr3_nt: TGCAGTGCTATACAGGGGGAGTTCAATCAGCCCCAGCATTTT
cdr3_aa: CSAIQGEFNQPQHF

v_call: TRBV29-1
j_call: TRBJ2-7
d_call: TRBD1
clone_size: NA
cdr3_length: 14
cdr3_nt: TGCAGCGTTGAGAGTCGGCAGGGGGCCTACGAGCAGTACTTC
cdr3_aa: CSVESRQGAYEQYF

v_call: TRBV12-3/TRBV12-4
j_call: TRBJ1-6
d_call: NA
clone_size: NA
cdr3_length: 15
cdr3_nt: TGTGCCAGCAGACCCCGGACAGATAATAATTCACCCCTCCACTTT
cdr3_aa: CASRPRTDNNSPLHF

v_call: TRBV27
j_call: TRBJ1-1
d_call: NA
clone_size: many
cdr3_length: 13
cdr3_nt: TGTGCCAGCAGTTTGTCGGGGCACACTGAAGCTTTCTTT
cdr3_aa: CASSLSGHTEAFF

v_call: TRBV5-1
j_call: TRBJ1-4
d_call: NA
clone_size: few
cdr3_length: 16
cdr3_nt: TGCGCCAGCAGCGTCGACCCTGGAGGGACTAATGAAAAACTGTTTTTT
cdr3_aa: CASSVDPGGTNEKLFF

v_call: TRBV2
j_call: TRBJ1-1
d_call: NA
clone_size: many
cdr3_length: 13
cdr3_nt: TGTGCCAGCAGTGCACAGGGTAACACTGAAGCTTTCTTT
cdr3_aa: CASSAQGNTEAFF

v_call: TRBV7-8
j_call: TRBJ2-5
d_call: NA
clone_size: few
cdr3_length: 15
cdr3_nt: TGTGCCAGCAGCATCGGCAGGGGGAGGCAAGAGACCCAGTACTTC
cdr3_aa: CASSIGRGRQETQYF

v_call: TRBV6-2/TRBV6-3
j_call: TRBJ1-1
d_call: TRBD1
clone_size: few
cdr3_length: 15
cdr3_nt: TGTGCCAGCAGTTACGCGGACAGGAGAAACACTGAAGCTTTCTTT
cdr3_aa: CASSYADRRNTEAFF

v_call: TRBV7-9
j_call: TRBJ2-2
d_call: TRBD1
clone_size: few
cdr3_length: 15
cdr3_nt: TGTGCCAGCAGCTTCAGGGGGCAGAACACCGGGGAGCTGTTTTTT
cdr3_aa: CASSFRGQNTGELFF

v_call: TRBV11-2
j_call: TRBJ2-5
d_call: TRBD2
clone_size: many
cdr3_length: 18
cdr3_nt: TGTGCCAGCAGATCACTAGCGGGAGTATGGGGGCCAGGAGAGACCCAGTACTTC
cdr3_aa: CASRSLAGVWGPGETQYF

v_call: TRBV18
j_call: TRBJ2-2
d_call: NA
clone_size: many
cdr3_length: 14
cdr3_nt: TGTGCCAGCTCTTGGAGGATCGGGGCCGGGGAGCTGTTTTTT
cdr3_aa: CASSWRIGAGELFF

v_call: TRBV28
j_call: TRBJ1-1
d_call: NA
clone_size: few
cdr3_length: 12
cdr3_nt: TGTGCCAGCAGTTTAAGAGCTGGGAAAGCTTTCTTT
cdr3_aa: CASSLRAGKAFF

v_call: TRBV11-1
j_call: TRBJ1-4
d_call: NA
clone_size: few
cdr3_length: 16
cdr3_nt: TGTGCCAGCAGCTTCCCTTTCGGGGGACCAAATGAAAAACTGTTTTTT
cdr3_aa: CASSFPFGGPNEKLFF

v_call: TRBV7-8
j_call: TRBJ1-4
d_call: NA
clone_size: few
cdr3_length: 16
cdr3_nt: TGTGCCAGCAGCTTTCGAAAGGGGGGGTTTAATGAAAAACTGTTTTTT
cdr3_aa: CASSFRKGGFNEKLFF

v_call: TRBV11-2
j_call: TRBJ2-1
d_call: TRBD1
clone_size: few
cdr3_length: 15
cdr3_nt: TGTGCCAGCAGCCGCCGGGACAGGGGGCGGTCTGAGCAGTTCTTC
cdr3_aa: CASSRRDRGRSEQFF

v_call: TRBV2
j_call: TRBJ2-5
d_call: TRBD1
clone_size: NA
cdr3_length: 12
cdr3_nt: TGTGCCAGCAACACAGGGGACCAGACCCAGTACTTC
cdr3_aa: CASNTGDQTQYF

v_call: TRBV7-3
j_call: TRBJ2-2
d_call: NA
clone_size: NA
cdr3_length: 15
cdr3_nt: TGTGCCAGCAGCTTAGCAGGGGCGCAAAGCGGGGAGCTGTTTTTT
cdr3_aa: CASSLAGAQSGELFF

v_call: TRBV29-1
j_call: TRBJ2-5
d_call: NA
clone_size: many
cdr3_length: 13
cdr3_nt: TGCAGCGTTGTCGGGGAGCGCCAAGAGACCCAGTACTTC
cdr3_aa: CSVVGERQETQYF

v_call: TRBV5-4
j_call: TRBJ2-7
d_call: NA
clone_size: few
cdr3_length: 16
cdr3_nt: TGTGCCAGCAGCTTATACGGTTCTCGGGGCCCCTACGAGCAGTACTTC
cdr3_aa: CASSLYGSRGPYEQYF

v_call: TRBV12-3/TRBV12-4
j_call: TRBJ1-5
d_call: NA
clone_size: many
cdr3_length: 16
cdr3_nt: TGTGCCAGCAGTTTAGAGGGGGGGTGGAACAATCAGCCCCAGCATTTT
cdr3_aa: CASSLEGGWNNQPQHF

v_call: TRBV13
j_call: TRBJ2-5
d_call: NA
clone_size: NA
cdr3_length: 13
cdr3_nt: TGTGCCAGCAGCTTAAGGGAGCAAGTGACCCAGTACTTC
cdr3_aa: CASSLREQVTQYF

v_call: TRBV4-3
j_call: TRBJ2-1
d_call: NA
clone_size: many
cdr3_length: 16
cdr3_nt: TGCGCCAGCAGCCAAGATCGGTGGATAAGGGGGAATGAGCAGTTCTTC
cdr3_aa: CASSQDRWIRGNEQFF

v_call: TRBV3-1
j_call: TRBJ2-1
d_call: TRBD2
clone_size: many
cdr3_length: 17
cdr3_nt: TGTGCCAGCAGCCAAGATCTTCGACTAGCGGCCTACAATGAGCAGTTCTTC
cdr3_aa: CASSQDLRLAAYNEQFF

v_call: TRBV29-1
j_call: TRBJ1-1
d_call: TRBD1
clone_size: many
cdr3_length: 13
cdr3_nt: TGCAGCGGTGACAGGGGGGCAGGAACTGAAGCTTTCTTT
cdr3_aa: CSGDRGAGTEAFF

v_call: TRBV7-2
j_call: TRBJ1-1
d_call: NA
clone_size: NA
cdr3_length: 15
cdr3_nt: TGTGCCAGCAGCTCTTTGGCCTTTACGGGCACTGAAGCTTTCTTT
cdr3_aa: CASSSLAFTGTEAFF

v_call: TRBV5-1
j_call: TRBJ2-3
d_call: NA
clone_size: many
cdr3_length: 13
cdr3_nt: TGCGCCAGCAGCTTGGGTAACTCAGATACGCAGTATTTT
cdr3_aa: CASSLGNSDTQYF

v_call: TRBV6-5
j_call: TRBJ2-3
d_call: NA
clone_size: NA
cdr3_length: 13
cdr3_nt: TGTGCCAGCAGGGCGGAGGGCACAGATACGCAGTATTTT
cdr3_aa: CASRAEGTDTQYF

v_call: TRBV5-5
j_call: TRBJ2-7
d_call: TRBD2
clone_size: many
cdr3_length: 15
cdr3_nt: TGTGCCAGCAGTTTAACTAGCGGGGGCTCCTACGAGCAGTACTTC
cdr3_aa: CASSLTSGGSYEQYF

v_call: TRBV6-6
j_call: TRBJ2-5
d_call: NA
clone_size: many
cdr3_length: 15
cdr3_nt: TGTGCCAGCAGTTACTCGACAGAGTACCAAGAGACCCAGTACTTC
cdr3_aa: CASSYSTEYQETQYF

v_call: TRBV7-2
j_call: TRBJ2-3
d_call: NA
clone_size: NA
cdr3_length: 17
cdr3_nt: TGTGCCAGCAGCCAAGCGTGGGGCCCGGGGGCCGCAGATACGCAGTATTTT
cdr3_aa: CASSQAWGPGAADTQYF